This T cell receptor (beta chain) was sequenced during a study of T-cell memory formation after mild COVID-19. About the research overall: There were largely donor-specific TCR clusters. Overall study results and limits: Within pre-infection memory, some responding clones were found, suggesting cross-reactive memory joined.

Note on this clonotype: Antigen specificity is unknown.

MiXCR, applied by TCRdb to the 5' RACE reads, yields one record per CDR3 protein. Of hundreds of thousands of distinct CDR3 sequences in the sample, 15% to 20% were seen once. The CDR3 is 13 residues long. The germline V gene has CDR1 MNHEY and CDR2 SVGEGT. The trim removed 7 bases at V and 9 bases at J, leaving 9 bases unmatched. This clonotype was sampled from a man between 18 and 35 years old who had mild COVID-19 (a few samples of this study predate the infection). Cell type and time point are not known. The rearrangement joins TRBV6-2 or TRBV6-3 to TRBJ2-3, with 8 bases that match TRBD2. Material for sequencing was PBMCs or a T cell subset sorted from them (not recorded which). The CDR3 here is CASIRAGAGTQYF. CDR3 DNA: TGTGCCAGCATTCGAGCGGGGGCCGGCACGCAGTATTTT.